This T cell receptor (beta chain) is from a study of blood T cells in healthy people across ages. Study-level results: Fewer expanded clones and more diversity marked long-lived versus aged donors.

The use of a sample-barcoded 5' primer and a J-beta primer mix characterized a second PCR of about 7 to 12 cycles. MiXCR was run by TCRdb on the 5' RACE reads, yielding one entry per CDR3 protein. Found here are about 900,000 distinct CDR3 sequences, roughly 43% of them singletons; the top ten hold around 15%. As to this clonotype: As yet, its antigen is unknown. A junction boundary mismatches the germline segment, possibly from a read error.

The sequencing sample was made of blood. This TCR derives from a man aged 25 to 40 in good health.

DNA of the CDR3: TGCAGCGTTGTGGCGTACACAGATACGCGGTATTTT. It codes for CSVVAYTDTRYF. V usage is TRBV29-1 and J usage is TRBJ2-3; D gene uncertain. This CDR3 comprises 12 residues. From germline, CDR1 is SQVTM and CDR2 ANQGSEA.